This T cell receptor beta chain originates from a study of blood T cell repertoires in COVID-19. Study at large: Acute-phase and convalescent COVID-19 samples originated in the United States, Italy and Spain. The analysed material was cDNA or gDNA that came from T cells, B-cell-depleted T cells, or PBMCs.

In the source study's methods: Counts of nucleated cells, estimated from reference gene primer amplification, were obtained. The method was immunoSEQ multiplex PCR; TCRdb's version includes in-frame clones alone and lacks a portion of them. Clone size and V and J calls were adopted from that table, with D and trimming inferred from the DNA. The repertoire includes fewer than 300,000 clones, roughly four fifths of them detected once, and 15% to 19% sits in the top ten. This CDR3 is built from 14 residues. Germline CDR1 SGDLS, CDR2 YYNGEE. V dropped 0 bases and J dropped 5 bases, with 9 bases sitting between them. Patients from Seattle were sampled longitudinally, starting during active infection.

The sequenced material came from peripheral blood. The V gene is TRBV9, the J gene TRBJ2-1; no clear D. This sequence was found in a person between 65 and 79 years old with COVID-19, enrolled during active disease. CDR3 sequence (DNA): TGTGCCAGCAGCGTAGACGACACTGACAATGAGCAGTTCTTC. As protein: CASSVDDTDNEQFF. The whole variable domain, remainder taken from reference TRBV9 and TRBJ2-1, is DSGVTQTPKHLITATGQRVTLRCSPRSGDLSVYWYQQSLDQGLQFLIQYYNGEERAKGNILERFSAQQFPDLHSELNLSSLELGDSALYFCASSVDDTDNEQFFGPGTRLTVL.